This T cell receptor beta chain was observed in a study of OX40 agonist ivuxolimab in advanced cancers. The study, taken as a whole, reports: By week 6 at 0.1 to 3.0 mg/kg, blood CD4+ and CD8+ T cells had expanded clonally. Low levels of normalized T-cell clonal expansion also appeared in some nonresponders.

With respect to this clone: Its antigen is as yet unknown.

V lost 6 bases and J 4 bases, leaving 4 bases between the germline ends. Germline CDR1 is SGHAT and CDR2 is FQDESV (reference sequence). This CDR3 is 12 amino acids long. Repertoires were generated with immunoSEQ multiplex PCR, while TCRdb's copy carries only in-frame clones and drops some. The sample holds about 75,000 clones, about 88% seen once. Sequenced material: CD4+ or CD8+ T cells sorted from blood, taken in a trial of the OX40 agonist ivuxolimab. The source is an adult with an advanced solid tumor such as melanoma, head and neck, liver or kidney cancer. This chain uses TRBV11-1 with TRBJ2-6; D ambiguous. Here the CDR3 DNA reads TGTGCCAGCAGTCGAGGGGCCAACGTCCTGACTTTC. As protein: CASSRGANVLTF.